This TCR beta chain is drawn from a study of blood T cell repertoires in COVID-19. For the study at large: The study drew acute and convalescent COVID-19 samples from the United States, Italy and Spain. T cells, B-cell-depleted T cells, or PBMCs supplied cDNA or gDNA.

Original data processing: By means of reference gene primer amplification, nucleated cell counts were estimated. Profiled with immunoSEQ multiplex PCR; TCRdb holds only in-frame clones, not every one. That table is the source of V, J and clone size, and D and trimming were worked out from the DNA. The sample yields approximately 18,000 clones, about 81% seen once. The CDR3 is 14 amino acids. CDR1 and CDR2 (germline): MNHEY, SMNVEV (reference sequence). V gave up 4 bases and J gave up 8 bases, with 17 bases separating them. The V gene is TRBV27, the J gene TRBJ1-2; D is uncertain. This clonotype was obtained from a man in his sixties with acute or convalescent COVID-19. Sequencing input: peripheral blood. The CDR3 spells CASSSYYTPGGYTF. The DNA of the CDR3 is TGTGCCAGCAGTTCTTATTACACCCCGGGAGGCTACACCTTC.